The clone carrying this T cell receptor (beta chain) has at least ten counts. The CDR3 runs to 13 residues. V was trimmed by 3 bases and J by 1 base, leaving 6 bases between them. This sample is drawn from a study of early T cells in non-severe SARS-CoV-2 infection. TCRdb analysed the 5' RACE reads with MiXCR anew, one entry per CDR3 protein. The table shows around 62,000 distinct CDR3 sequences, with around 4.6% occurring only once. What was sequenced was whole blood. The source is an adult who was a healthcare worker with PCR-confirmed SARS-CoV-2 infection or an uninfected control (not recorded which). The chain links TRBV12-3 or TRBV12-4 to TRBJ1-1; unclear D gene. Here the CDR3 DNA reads TGTGCCAGCAGTTTGGTCGGGAACACTGAAGCTTTCTTT. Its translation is CASSLVGNTEAFF.